This TCR beta chain is from a study of cytomegalovirus exposure and HLA in healthy donors. General study results and limits: Investigators reported 150 to 200 TCR beta chains as tied to cytomegalovirus. An ancestry cluster, one associated with Asian ancestry, reportedly showed fewer N-insertions than the approximately 650-donor mean in a later analysis. In a later analysis, 16,951 TCR beta sequences were associated with HLA alleles at 0.05 false discovery rate.

The CDR3 consists of 13 residues. Germline-derived CDR1 and CDR2 are SGHKS and YYEKEE (reference sequence). As concerns this clone: Its antigen is as yet unknown. An end of the junction differs from the germline gene, which may be a read error.

This PCR relied on a set of 60 Vbeta primers and 13 Jbeta primers. Only in-frame clones appear in the TCRdb table, and some are missing; sequencing was by immunoSEQ multiplex PCR. Counted here are roughly 120,000 clones, less than 80% occurring once; the ten biggest clones make up 7.7%. The clonotype originates from a woman aged 50 to 60 in good health and CMV-seropositive. The specimen sequenced was PBMCs. The rearrangement links TRBV5-5 to TRBJ1-2, with no clear D. CDR3 bases: TGTGCCAGCAGCTTGGATAGTAGAGTCCCGATCGCCTTC. Amino acid sequence: CASSLDSRVPIAF.